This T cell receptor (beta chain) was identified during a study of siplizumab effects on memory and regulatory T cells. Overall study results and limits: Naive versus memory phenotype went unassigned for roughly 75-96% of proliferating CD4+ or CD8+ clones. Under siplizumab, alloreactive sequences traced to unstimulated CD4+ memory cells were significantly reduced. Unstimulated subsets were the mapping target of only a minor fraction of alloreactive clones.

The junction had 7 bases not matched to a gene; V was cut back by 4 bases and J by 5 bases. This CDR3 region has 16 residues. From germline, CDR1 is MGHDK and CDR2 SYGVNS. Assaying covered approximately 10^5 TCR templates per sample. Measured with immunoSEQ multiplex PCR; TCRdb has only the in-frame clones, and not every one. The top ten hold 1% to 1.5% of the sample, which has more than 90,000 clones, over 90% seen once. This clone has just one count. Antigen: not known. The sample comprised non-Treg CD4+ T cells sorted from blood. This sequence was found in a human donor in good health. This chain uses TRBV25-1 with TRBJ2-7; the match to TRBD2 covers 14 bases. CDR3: CASSGRLAGGRNEQYF. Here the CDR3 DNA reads TGTGCCAGCAGTGGAAGACTAGCGGGAGGGAGGAACGAGCAGTACTTC.